The clone carrying this TCR beta chain turned up a few times. Its target is not known. One entry per CDR3 protein, called by TCRdb with MiXCR from the reads. This table holds roughly 860,000 distinct CDR3 sequences, over 25% found once. The length of the CDR3 is 16 residues. The germline V gene encodes CDR1 LNHDA and CDR2 SQIVND (reference sequence). V was shortened by 0 bases and J by 4 bases, with 12 bases between the two germline ends. This record comes from a study of T cell repertoires in cytomegalovirus infection. The V gene is TRBV19, the J gene TRBJ2-2; D is uncertain. The sequence was obtained from a human donor in good health (CMV status not recorded). Some clones in this sample may be carry-over from other donors' samples. Sample: cultured CD8+ T cells from PBMCs, taken from culture after CMV antigen stimulation. CDR3 DNA sequence: TGTGCCAGTAGTATAGAGCCGGAGATGACCACCGGGGAGCTGTTTTTT. This translates into CASSIEPEMTTGELFF.